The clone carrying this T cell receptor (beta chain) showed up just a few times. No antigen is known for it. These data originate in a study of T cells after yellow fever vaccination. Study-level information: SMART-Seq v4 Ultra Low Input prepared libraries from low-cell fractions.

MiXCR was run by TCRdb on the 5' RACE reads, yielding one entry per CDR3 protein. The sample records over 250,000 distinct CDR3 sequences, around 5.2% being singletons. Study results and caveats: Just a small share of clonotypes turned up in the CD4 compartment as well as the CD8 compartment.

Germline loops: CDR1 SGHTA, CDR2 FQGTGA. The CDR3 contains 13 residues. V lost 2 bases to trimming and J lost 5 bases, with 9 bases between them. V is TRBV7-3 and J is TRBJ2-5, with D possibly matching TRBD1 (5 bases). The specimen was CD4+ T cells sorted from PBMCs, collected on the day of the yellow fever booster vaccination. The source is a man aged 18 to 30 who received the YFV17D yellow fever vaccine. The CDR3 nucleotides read TGTGCCAGCAGCTTAGTGGGGCTTGAGACCCAGTACTTC. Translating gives CASSLVGLETQYF.